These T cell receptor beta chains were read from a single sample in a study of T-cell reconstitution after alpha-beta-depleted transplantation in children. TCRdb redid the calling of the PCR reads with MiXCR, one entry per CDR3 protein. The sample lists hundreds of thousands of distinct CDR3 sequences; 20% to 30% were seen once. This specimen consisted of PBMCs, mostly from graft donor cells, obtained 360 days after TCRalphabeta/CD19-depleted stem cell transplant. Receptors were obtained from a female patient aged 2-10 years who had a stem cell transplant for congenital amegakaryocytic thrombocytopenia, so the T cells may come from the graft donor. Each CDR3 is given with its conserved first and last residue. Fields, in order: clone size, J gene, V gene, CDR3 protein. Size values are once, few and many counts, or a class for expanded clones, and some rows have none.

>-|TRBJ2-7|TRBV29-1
CSVALMRPGSYEQYF
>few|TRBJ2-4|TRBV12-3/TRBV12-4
CASSLGDILLQYF
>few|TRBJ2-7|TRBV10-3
CAISLRWGNEQYF
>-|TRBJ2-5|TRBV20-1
CSARVAGGTQETQYF
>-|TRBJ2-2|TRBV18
CASSPAQDGTGELFF
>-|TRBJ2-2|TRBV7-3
CASSLIAGTGELFF
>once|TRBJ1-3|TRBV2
CADRQGSGNTIYF
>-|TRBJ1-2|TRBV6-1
CASSRGTEIYGYTF
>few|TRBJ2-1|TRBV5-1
CASSPGTSGRANNEQFF
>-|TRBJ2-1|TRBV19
CASSMILRGGYNEQFF
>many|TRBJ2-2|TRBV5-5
CASSLDGRTGELFF
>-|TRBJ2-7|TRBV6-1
CASSRDRSYEQYF
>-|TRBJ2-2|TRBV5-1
CASSLGGRSTGELFF
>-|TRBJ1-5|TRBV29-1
CSVGDRENQPQHF
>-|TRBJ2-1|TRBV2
CASRALAGAGGYNEQFF
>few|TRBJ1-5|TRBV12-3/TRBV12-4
CASGPYSNQPQHF
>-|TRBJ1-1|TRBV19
CASSIDGRGGAEAFF
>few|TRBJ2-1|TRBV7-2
CASSPKGHPDYNEQFF
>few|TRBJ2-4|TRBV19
CASSSRLAIGIQYF
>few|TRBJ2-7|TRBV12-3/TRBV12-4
CASSLVLGDYEQYF
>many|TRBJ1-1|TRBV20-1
CSARQRNTEAFF
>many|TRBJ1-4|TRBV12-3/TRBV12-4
CASSANEGQLFF
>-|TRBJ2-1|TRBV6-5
CASSYGLAGVNEQFF
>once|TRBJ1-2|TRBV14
CASSRSRSTYGYTF
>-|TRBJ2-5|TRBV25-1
CASSESGLAGARETQYF
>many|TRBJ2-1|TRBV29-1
CSVDLPDGNF
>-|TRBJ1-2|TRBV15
CATSRDRTRTGYTF
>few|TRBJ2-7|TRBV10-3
CAISESNGDEQYF
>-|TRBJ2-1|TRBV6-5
CASSSLAGGRNEQFF
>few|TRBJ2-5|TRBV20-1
CSASSAERFQETQYF
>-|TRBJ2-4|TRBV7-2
CASSRDGTKNIQYF
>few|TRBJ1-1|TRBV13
CASSTDPLNTEAFF
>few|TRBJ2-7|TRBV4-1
CASSQEGNGPNSYEQYF
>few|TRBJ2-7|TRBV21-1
CASSKGLADEQYF
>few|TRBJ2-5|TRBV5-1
CASSLYGGTQYF
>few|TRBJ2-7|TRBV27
CASSLQGTGAYEQYF
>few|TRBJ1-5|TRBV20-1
CSASLQTNQPQHF
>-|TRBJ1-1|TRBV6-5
CASSYVRGVGTEAFF
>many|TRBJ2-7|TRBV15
CATSRDEWTEPYEQYF
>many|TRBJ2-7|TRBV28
CASSLPLTGSSYEQYF
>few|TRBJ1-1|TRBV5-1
CASSLAWGRRNTEAFF
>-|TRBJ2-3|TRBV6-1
CASSEPNTDTQYF
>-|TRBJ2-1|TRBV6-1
CASMTSGRAQGNEQFF
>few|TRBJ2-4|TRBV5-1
CASSLGLGENIQYF
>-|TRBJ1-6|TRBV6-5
CASSYGDRDALTLHF
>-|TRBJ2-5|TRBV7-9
CASSLSQYQETQYF
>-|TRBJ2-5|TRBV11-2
CASSPQLPETQYF
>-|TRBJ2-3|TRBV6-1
CASSDPRTDTQYF
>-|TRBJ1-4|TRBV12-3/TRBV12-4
CASSLSFGRGAGKLFF
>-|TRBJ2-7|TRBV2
CASSEYRNSYEQYF
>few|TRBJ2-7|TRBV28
CASRTTPGIRAPYEQYF
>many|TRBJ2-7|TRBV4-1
CASSQVTGVYEQYF
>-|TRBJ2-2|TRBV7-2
CASSLDPAPVGELFF
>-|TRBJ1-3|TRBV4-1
CASSQPTLDRVNTIYF
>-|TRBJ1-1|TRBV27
CASSSTGTGSNTEAFF
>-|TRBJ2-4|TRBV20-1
CSARGTGTNIQYF
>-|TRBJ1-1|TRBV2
CASIQENTEAFF
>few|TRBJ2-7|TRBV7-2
CASSSETGTGSEQYF